The 31 T cell receptor beta chains below were found in one sample sequenced in a study of tumor-infiltrating lymphocytes in primary liver carcinoma. The investigators made TCR beta cDNA from about 510 ng total RNA, using a constant-region primer. Three nested multiplex PCR rounds of slightly modified ARM-PCR generated TCR beta libraries. Amplification in the first two PCR rounds was performed using TRBV1-TRBV30 forward primers and a C-beta reverse primer for 10 cycles each. TCRdb re-derived calls from the multiplex PCR reads in MiXCR, one entry per CDR3 protein. Among about 330,000 distinct CDR3 sequences listed, approximately 64% were seen once. It was unsorted whole blood that yielded blood RNA, and germline DNA was also extracted. The sample consisted of peripheral blood. These receptors all stem from a man aged 40-50 years with primary liver carcinoma and hepatitis B virus infection.

Of note for this clonotype: A read error may explain this, as a much larger clone is one base away. The V call is TRBV4-2, the J call TRBJ2-5; TRBD1 is a possible D gene (5 bases). CDR1 and CDR2 (germline): LGHNA, YNFKEQ. Trimming left V 1 base short and J 4 bases short, with 10 bases between. The CDR3 totals 14 residues. The CDR3 region has the DNA TGTGCCAGCAGCCAAGGAAGGGGAAGAGAGACCCAGTACTTC. This encodes CASSQGRGRETQYF.

This chain uses TRBV13 with TRBJ2-3, with TRBD2 matching 7 bases. With 3 bases clipped from V and 2 bases from J, the junction kept 14 bases outside the gene matches. The CDR3 loop spans 18 amino acids. Germline CDR1 and CDR2: PRHDT and FYEKMQ (reference sequence). The CDR3 region is CASSFRASGCLITDTQYF. CDR3 bases: TGTGCCAGCAGCTTCAGGGCTAGCGGCTGTCTAATCACAGATACGCAGTATTTT.

Comments on this clonotype: Mismatch with germline at one junction end may stem from a read error. The gene calls are TRBV11-2 and TRBJ2-3; 7 positions match TRBD2. Germline lookup yields CDR1 SGHAT and CDR2 FQNNGV. The CDR3 runs to 16 residues. The CDR3, as DNA: TGTGCCAGCACCTTACTACTTGTGCGGGAGTCAGATACGCGGTATTTT. Translation gives CASTLLLVRESDTRYF. Complete variable domain (other parts from reference TRBV11-2 and TRBJ2-3): EAGVAQSPRYKIIEKRQSVAFWCNPISGHATLYWYQQILGQGPKLLIQFQNNGVVDDSQLPKDRFSAERLKGVDSTLKIQPAKLEDSAVYLCASTLLLVRESDTRYFGPGTRLTVL.

V usage is TRBV6-5 and J usage is TRBJ2-5; tentatively, D is TRBD1 or TRBD2 (5 bases each). Trimming took 0 bases from V and 2 from J, leaving 16 bases between them. CDR1 MNHEY and CDR2 SVGAGI come from the germline V gene. The CDR3 is made up of 17 amino acids. CDR3 residues: CASSYSDAWDGQETQYF. Written as DNA, the CDR3 is TGTGCCAGCAGTTACTCCGACGCGTGGGACGGTCAAGAGACCCAGTACTTC.

V gene TRBV5-4 combines with J gene TRBJ1-4; no clear D gene. The germline gives CDR1 SGHNT, CDR2 YYREEE (reference sequence). This CDR3 comprises 12 residues. V was shortened by 3 bases and J by 8 bases, with 8 bases between the two germline ends. The CDR3 reads CASSSGGEKLFF. CDR3 sequence (DNA): TGTGCCAGCAGCTCGGGAGGAGAAAAACTGTTTTTT.

At least ten counts were recorded for this clonotype. The chain links TRBV10-2 to TRBJ1-2; D uncertain. The CDR3 extends over 12 amino acids. Germline values: CDR1 WSHSY, CDR2 SAAADI. Trimming removed 3 bases at V and 1 base at J, with 3 bases between. CDR3 sequence reads: CASSDSNYGYTF. The CDR3 DNA is TGCGCCAGCAGTGACAGTAACTATGGCTACACCTTC.

This clonotype was observed a few times. The J gene is TRBJ2-5, the V gene TRBV29-1; 8 bases line up with TRBD2. This CDR3 contains 13 residues. Germline V gives CDR1 SQVTM, CDR2 ANQGSEA. Germline trimming cut 5 bases from V and 4 bases from J; bases unmatched to any gene: 6. This CDR3 is CSVTASGSETQYF. The DNA for the CDR3 is TGCAGCGTTACGGCTAGCGGGTCAGAGACCCAGTACTTC.

Of note for this clonotype: At one end the junction does not follow the germline gene, possibly because of a read error. The J gene is TRBJ2-2, the V gene TRBV11-2, with 10 bases matching TRBD2. The CDR3 is made up of 15 amino acids. The germline CDR1 and CDR2 sequences are SGHAT and FQNNGV. The chain's CDR3 is CTSSSSGSAPGELFF. CDR3 DNA sequence: TGTACCAGCAGCTCTAGCGGGAGTGCCCCTGGGGAGCTGTTTTTT.

This clonotype was picked up many times. This rearrangement joins TRBV4-3 to TRBJ2-7; no clear D. Germline CDR1 is LGHNA and CDR2 is YSLEER. The CDR3 has 13 amino acids. The V end was cut by 0 bases, the J end by 6 bases, with 9 bases between. DNA of the CDR3: TGCGCCAGCAGCCAAGATAGGAGCAGCGAGCAGTACTTC. This translates into CASSQDRSSEQYF.

This clonotype has more than one count but fewer than ten. Because it lacks the conserved phenylalanine or tryptophan at the end, this CDR3 is likely a read error. V gene TRBV30 combines with J gene TRBJ2-1, with no clear D. The ends were cut back, 7 bases at V and 0 bases at J, with 13 bases in the middle. The CDR3 sequence is 14 residues long. Germline V gives CDR1 GTSNPN, CDR2 SVGIG (reference sequence). The CDR3 DNA sequence: TGTGCCTATGGTGGGGATAGCTCCTACAATGAGCAGTTCTTA. Its translation: CAYGGDSSYNEQFL.

For this clonotype: Being one base from a much bigger clone, this may be a read error. J is TRBJ2-3 and V is TRBV6-1; 9 bases fit TRBD1. Looked up from germline, CDR1 is MNHNS and CDR2 is SASEGT. The CDR3 sequence is 14 residues long. The DNA of the CDR3 is TGTGCCGGCAGTGAGGGACAGGGCCTGGATACGCAGTATTTT. Translating it yields CAGSEGQGLDTQYF.

As regards this clonotype: A much larger clone lies a single base off, so this may be a read error. The conserved closing phenylalanine or tryptophan is absent in this CDR3, likely reflecting a read error. The CDR3 loop reads CASSQAEGEQFS. The CDR3 coding sequence is TGTGCCAGCAGTCAAGCAGAGGGTGAGCAGTTCTCC. The genes are TRBV6-1 and TRBJ2-1; the D gene is possibly TRBD2 (5 bases). Germline-derived CDR1 and CDR2 are MNHNS and SASEGT. This CDR3 region has 12 residues.

On this clonotype itself: A read error may explain this, as a much larger clone is one base away. The genes are TRBV6-1 and TRBJ2-2; the D gene is possibly TRBD2 (5 bases). The CDR3 is 15 residues long. Germline CDR1 MNHNS, CDR2 SASEGT. V was shortened by 5 bases and J by 9 bases, with 19 bases between the two germline ends. This CDR3 is CASSYKPTGTRELFF. In DNA form, the CDR3 reads TGTGCCAGCAGTTACAAACCGACGGGAACCAGGGAGCTGTTTTTT.

Of note for this clonotype: A read error may produce the germline difference seen at one junction end. The V and J genes are TRBV6-1 and TRBJ1-1, with D hard to call. Germline CDR1 MNHNS, CDR2 SASEGT. The length of the CDR3 is 11 residues. CDR3 DNA: TGTGCCAGCAGCAGGAACACTGAAGCTTCCTTT. This codes for CASSRNTEASF.

As regards this clonotype: This may arise from a read error, as a much more abundant clone is one base away. Since the CDR3 does not end with the conserved phenylalanine or tryptophan, this likely comes from a read error. The V gene is TRBV6-1, the J gene TRBJ2-7; 8 nucleotides line up with TRBD2. The CDR3 contains 14 residues. Germline assignment: CDR1 MNHNS and CDR2 SASEGT. V dropped 6 bases and J dropped 2; count of bases not matched to a gene: 6. The CDR3 sequence: CASSTKRGPYEQYC. The CDR3 coding sequence is TGTGCCAGCAGCACCAAGCGGGGGCCCTACGAGCAGTACTGC.

The chain has TRBV28 and TRBJ1-4; possibly TRBD1 for D (6 bases). The CDR3 consists of 14 residues. Between the trimmed V and J ends, which lost 2 bases and 10 bases, there was a span of 14 bases. Germline CDR1 is MDHEN and CDR2 is SYDVKM. The CDR3 bases are TGTGCCAGCAGTTTAATTGAGGGGGGCGGAAAACTGTTTTTT. Its translation: CASSLIEGGGKLFF.

The chain combines TRBV11-2 with TRBJ2-5; D gene uncertain. CDR1 SGHAT and CDR2 FQNNGV come from the germline V gene. This CDR3 has 15 amino acids. Trimming left V 5 bases short and J 8 bases short, with 21 bases between. Here the CDR3 reads CASSPPGRLHETQYF. CDR3 nucleotides: TGTGCCAGCAGCCCACCGGGCAGGTTGCACGAAACCCAGTACTTC.

This clonotype was found once. The germline gene is not matched at one end of the junction; a read error may be the cause. This rearrangement joins TRBV14 to TRBJ2-1; D is perhaps TRBD2 (6 bases). Germline CDR1 SGHDN, CDR2 FVKESK. The CDR3 extends over 15 amino acids. CDR3 sequence reads: CASSPVGRLYNGQFF. The CDR3 DNA sequence: TGTGCCAGCAGCCCCGTGGGGAGGCTCTACAATGGGCAGTTCTTC.

V is TRBV5-1 and J is TRBJ2-5, with D uncertain. The CDR3 sequence is 14 residues long. Germline V gene sequence: CDR1 SGHRS, CDR2 YFSETQ. Trimming stripped 1 base from V and 5 bases from J, with 12 bases between. CDR3 sequence reads: CASSLFDQAETQYF. CDR3 bases: TGCGCCAGCAGCTTGTTTGATCAAGCGGAGACCCAGTACTTC.

This clonotype was observed a single time. The chain is built from TRBV2 and TRBJ2-5, with D perhaps TRBD1 or TRBD2 (5 bases each). The CDR3 sequence is 13 residues long. Germline V lookup: CDR1 SNHLY, CDR2 FYNNEI. V was clipped by 7 bases and J by 5 bases, with 14 bases between them. CDR3 residues: CASISGGGETQYF. Here the CDR3 DNA reads TGTGCCAGCATTTCAGGTGGGGGTGAGACCCAGTACTTC.

Worth noting for this clonotype: A much larger clone differs from this one at a single base, so this may be a read error. The rearrangement links TRBV6-5 to TRBJ1-3, with D maybe TRBD1 (5 bases). The CDR3 contains 15 residues. Trimming removed 2 bases from V and 0 bases from J, with 8 bases in between. Per the germline V gene, CDR1 is MNHEY and CDR2 is SVGAGI. The CDR3 DNA sequence: TGTGCCAGCAGTTACACCCAGGGCTCTGGAAACACCATATATTTT. Translating gives CASSYTQGSGNTIYF.

The genes are TRBV12-3 or TRBV12-4 and TRBJ2-1; D is possibly TRBD2 (5 bases). The CDR3 totals 14 residues. V was cut by 7 bases and J by 8 bases, with 18 bases left in between. This CDR3 is CASTSQMIGDEQFF. The CDR3 DNA follows: TGTGCCAGCACCAGCCAGATGATCGGGGATGAGCAGTTCTTC.

This clonotype was observed at least ten times. The chain couples TRBV6-1 to TRBJ2-3; TRBD2 is a possible D gene (5 bases). The CDR3 covers 12 residues. V was shortened by 0 bases and J by 9 bases, with 7 bases between the two germline ends. The germline gives CDR1 MNHNS, CDR2 SASEGT. CDR3 residues: CASSEAEGTQYF. CDR3 DNA sequence: TGTGCCAGCAGTGAAGCAGAGGGCACGCAGTATTTT.

Concerning this clonotype: One junction end does not reproduce the germline sequence, and a read error may be involved. The chain couples TRBV10-1 to TRBJ2-1; the D gene is possibly TRBD2 (5 bases). Germline values: CDR1 WNHNN, CDR2 SYGVQD (reference sequence). The CDR3 spans 15 residues. The CDR3: CASSKSIGGNNEQFF. As DNA, the CDR3 is TGCGCCAGCAGTAAGTCGATAGGAGGTAACAATGAGCAGTTCTTC.

The V call is TRBV30, the J call TRBJ2-5; D is unclear. V lost 0 bases to trimming and J lost 4 bases, with 3 bases between them. The CDR3 runs to 11 residues. Germline loops: CDR1 GTSNPN, CDR2 SVGIG (reference sequence). In DNA form, the CDR3 reads TGTGCCTGGAGTGTAGTAGAGACCCAGTACTTC. Translating gives CAWSVVETQYF.

V is TRBV11-2 and J is TRBJ2-1; TRBD2 matches 9 bases. Looked up from germline, CDR1 is SGHAT and CDR2 is FQNNGV. The CDR3 is 19 residues long. V lost 5 bases and J lost 3; bases outside the gene matches: 17. The CDR3: CASSTRLAVAILFYNEQFF. CDR3 in DNA: TGTGCCAGCAGCACACGACTAGCGGTAGCGATTCTCTTCTACAATGAGCAGTTCTTC.

CDR3 coding DNA: TGTGCCAGCAGTTACTCGATTAAGGGGAGCTCCTATAATTCACCCCTCCACTTT. It yields the protein CASSYSIKGSSYNSPLHF. The rearrangement joins TRBV6-5 to TRBJ1-6; D perhaps matches TRBD1 (5 bases). CDR3 length: 18 amino acids. Trimming shortened V by 0 bases and J by 0 bases, and 12 bases separated the two germline ends. Germline CDR1 reads MNHEY; CDR2 reads SVGAGI.

The gene calls are TRBV28 and TRBJ1-2, with D hard to call. The CDR3 has 11 amino acids. In germline, CDR1 is MDHEN, CDR2 SYDVKM. Trimming shortened V by 7 bases and J by 2 bases, and 5 bases separated the two germline ends. Written as DNA, the CDR3 is TGTGCCAGCAAAACCAACTATGGCTACACCTTC. Its translation is CASKTNYGYTF.

There are many counts of this clonotype. This chain uses TRBV11-2 with TRBJ1-3, with a possible D match to TRBD1 (5 bases). The V end was cut by 2 bases, the J end by 8 bases, with 13 bases between. The V gene's germline CDR1 is SGHAT and CDR2 FQNNGV. The CDR3 has 14 residues. The CDR3 DNA reads TGTGCCAGCAGCTTAAGTCCGGGAGGGGACACCATATATTTT. Its protein is CASSLSPGGDTIYF.

The chain combines TRBV11-2 with TRBJ2-7, with TRBD1 as a possible D gene (5 bases). This CDR3 has 15 residues. V dropped 8 bases and J dropped 9 bases, with 26 bases sitting between them. Germline V gene data show CDR1 as SGHAT and CDR2 as FQNNGV. The CDR3 DNA is TGTGCCAGCCGCTACTTAGGACCACAGGCGGACGGGCAGTACTTC. Residues: CASRYLGPQADGQYF.

This clonotype was observed once. The CDR3 does not close with the conserved phenylalanine or tryptophan, likely indicating a read error. V is TRBV4-2 and J is TRBJ1-6; D perhaps matches TRBD1 (6 bases). This CDR3 has 16 amino acids. The V end was cut by 0 bases, the J end by 9 bases, with 15 bases between. Looked up from germline, CDR1 is LGHNA and CDR2 is YNFKEQ. The CDR3 is CASSQDRGDKISPLHY. Here the CDR3 DNA reads TGTGCCAGCAGCCAAGACAGGGGAGATAAAATTTCACCCCTCCACTAT.